The source of this T cell receptor (beta chain) is a study of cytomegalovirus exposure and HLA in healthy donors. As for the study in general: The 100 to 150 validation repertoires used the same platform as the approximately 700 first-cohort repertoires, a later analysis reported.

About this clone: Its antigen is undetermined.

V lost 3 bases, J lost 2 bases, and 4 bases stayed unmatched. The CDR3 loop spans 14 amino acids. Germline V lookup: CDR1 SGHRS, CDR2 YFSETQ. Donors came from a validation cohort of over a hundred subjects, distinct from the first 666-subject cohort. Whole-study findings and limits: The listing of fewer than 200 TCR beta chains classed them as cytomegalovirus-associated.

Method: immunoSEQ multiplex PCR; TCRdb's copy keeps in-frame clones and lacks some. The sample consists of approximately 99,000 clones, about 94% of them appearing once. The chain employs TRBV5-1 and TRBJ2-7; TRBD1 matches at 8 bases. The sequencing sample was made of PBMCs. The receptor comes from a woman between 18 and 29 years old in good health and CMV-seronegative. This chain's CDR3 is CASSSGQAPYEQYF. CDR3 coding DNA: TGCGCCAGCAGCTCGGGACAGGCACCCTACGAGCAGTACTTC.